Listed here are 17 T cell receptor beta chains from one sample, sequenced in a study of CD8 T cells in Susac syndrome. Random hexamers were used to reverse transcribe the RNA input (about 0.45 to 1 ug). TCRdb redid the calling of the immunoSEQ multiplex PCR reads with MiXCR, one entry per CDR3 protein. The sample includes roughly 120,000 distinct CDR3 sequences, around 94% of them seen just once. The sequencing sample was made of CD4+ T cells from PBMCs. Source of these receptors: a human donor in good health.

This chain links TRBV7-2 with TRBJ2-1, with D maybe TRBD2 (6 bases). V lost 6 bases and J 7 bases, leaving 19 bases between the germline ends. The V gene's germline CDR1 is SGHTA and CDR2 FQGNSA. CDR3 length equals 15 residues. The CDR3 here is CASSSPRGGNNEQFF. The CDR3 DNA sequence: TGTGCCAGCAGTTCCCCCCGAGGCGGGAATAATGAGCAGTTCTTC.

The gene calls are TRBV7-2 and TRBJ2-5; 10 nucleotides agree with TRBD1. Trimming took 4 bases from V and 5 from J; bases not matched to a gene: 7. The germline V gene encodes CDR1 SGHTA and CDR2 FQGNSA. CDR3 length equals 15 residues. In DNA, the CDR3 is TGTGCCAGCAGCTCGGGACAGGGGATAGGCGAGACCCAGTACTTC. Translation gives CASSSGQGIGETQYF.

V usage is TRBV5-5 and J usage is TRBJ2-7; D is unresolved. V lost 1 base and J 4 bases, leaving 9 bases between the germline ends. The CDR3 contains 13 residues. Per the germline V gene, CDR1 is SGHKS and CDR2 is YYEKEE (reference sequence). The CDR3, as DNA: TGTGCCAGCAGCTTGCCAGGACCATACGAGCAGTACTTC. This sequence encodes CASSLPGPYEQYF.

About this clonotype itself: Germline and junction disagree at one end, which may indicate a read error. V and J are TRBV5-1 and TRBJ1-1; maybe TRBD1 (5 bases). The CDR3 runs to 14 residues. Looked up from germline, CDR1 is SGHRS and CDR2 is YFSETQ. In nucleotides, the CDR3 is TGTGCCAGTAGTCTGCAGGGCCCCAACACTGAAGCTTTCTTT. This sequence encodes CASSLQGPNTEAFF. The whole variable domain, filled in from reference TRBV5-1 and TRBJ1-1, reads KAGVTQTPRYLIKTRGQQVTLSCSPISGHRSVSWYQQTPGQGLQFLFEYFSETQRNKGNFPGRFSGRQFSNSRSEMNVSTLELGDSALYLCASSLQGPNTEAFFGQGTRLTVV.

The chain employs TRBV2 and TRBJ2-4, with 7 nucleotides matching TRBD2. Germline CDR1 is SNHLY and CDR2 is FYNNEI. V shed 6 bases and J 7 bases; nucleotides not matched to a gene: 18. This CDR3 spans 17 amino acids. The DNA for the CDR3 is TGTGCCAGCAGCGGGGGGACCCAGAATATCCCCCAGAACATTCAGTACTTC. As protein: CASSGGTQNIPQNIQYF.

The chain recombines TRBV12-3 or TRBV12-4 with TRBJ1-1, with D uncertain. Trimming removed 2 bases from V and 6 bases from J, with 10 bases in between. The CDR3 sequence is 13 residues long. The CDR3 DNA is TGTGCCAGCAGTTTAAATGAGAGGGCTGAAGCTTTCTTT. As protein: CASSLNERAEAFF.

J is TRBJ1-5 and V is TRBV2; D might be TRBD1 (5 bases). CDR1 is SNHLY and CDR2 is FYNNEI in the germline V gene. Between the trimmed V and J ends, which lost 3 bases and 7 bases, there was a span of 13 bases. The CDR3 totals 14 residues. For the CDR3, the DNA is TGTGCCAGCAGTGACATCAATCGGGGGCAGCCCCAGCATTTT. Translating gives CASSDINRGQPQHF.

The chain links TRBV29-1 to TRBJ1-2; no definite D call. The CDR3 is made up of 11 amino acids. Germline CDR1 and CDR2: SQVTM and ANQGSEA. V lost 3 bases and J 0 bases, leaving 2 bases between the germline ends. The CDR3, as DNA: TGCAGCGTTGATCCTAACTATGGCTACACCTTC. Its protein is CSVDPNYGYTF.

The V call is TRBV30, the J call TRBJ1-5; a possible D gene is TRBD1 (6 bases). The CDR3 spans 14 residues. The germline V gene encodes CDR1 GTSNPN and CDR2 SVGIG (reference sequence). The V and J ends lost 2 bases and 6 bases respectively, with 14 bases between them. The CDR3 loop reads CAWSWSSGVQPQHF. The CDR3 coding sequence is TGTGCCTGGAGTTGGAGTTCAGGGGTTCAGCCCCAGCATTTT.

The chain combines TRBV20-1 with TRBJ2-2, with TRBD2 as a possible D gene (6 bases). In germline, CDR1 is DFQATT, CDR2 SNEGSKA (reference sequence). The V end was cut by 5 bases, the J end by 11 bases, with 12 bases between. This CDR3 has 11 amino acids. In nucleotides, the CDR3 is TGCAGTGCTGGGACTCATAGTGAGCTGTTTTTT. It encodes CSAGTHSELFF.

The rearrangement links TRBV2 to TRBJ2-2; D may be TRBD2 (6 bases). CDR1 is SNHLY, CDR2 FYNNEI, per germline. The CDR3 covers 15 residues. V was pared by 4 bases and J by 2 bases, with 11 bases between. In DNA form, the CDR3 reads TGTGCCAGCAGTGGGGGACTTGCTAACACCGGGGAGCTGTTTTTT. This translates into CASSGGLANTGELFF.

CDR3 protein: CASSIDGGTGDIQYF. The CDR3 DNA is TGTGCCAGTAGTATAGATGGGGGGACAGGTGACATTCAGTACTTC. The chain employs TRBV19 and TRBJ2-4; 8 bases line up with TRBD1. The CDR3 runs 15 residues. The germline V gene encodes CDR1 LNHDA and CDR2 SQIVND (reference sequence). Trimming took 0 bases from V and 8 from J; bases not matched to a gene: 6.

The table lists this clonotype with a few counts. The chain joins TRBV4-1 to TRBJ2-7; 9 bases match TRBD2. In germline, CDR1 is MGHRA, CDR2 YSYEKL. The CDR3 runs to 15 residues. The ends lost 3 bases at V and 3 bases at J; junction bases unmatched: 6. CDR3 in amino acids: CASSHPAGGNYEQYF. DNA of the CDR3: TGCGCCAGCAGCCACCCAGCGGGAGGTAACTACGAGCAGTACTTC.

This rearrangement joins TRBV29-1 to TRBJ1-3; perhaps TRBD1 as D (5 bases). This CDR3 contains 13 residues. Trimming cost V 4 bases and J 8 bases, with 15 bases left between them. CDR1 SQVTM and CDR2 ANQGSEA come from the germline V gene. The CDR3, as DNA: TGCAGCGTTGCAGCGGGAGCGACAGACACCATATATTTT. It is translated as CSVAAGATDTIYF.

This chain joins TRBV20-1 and TRBJ1-1; D uncertain. The germline CDR1 and CDR2 sequences are DFQATT and SNEGSKA (reference sequence). This CDR3 contains 12 residues. The V end lost 5 bases, the J end lost 1 base, and 8 bases lay between the germline ends. This chain's CDR3 is CSALVGNTEAFF. The CDR3 region has the DNA TGCAGTGCTCTTGTAGGGAACACTGAAGCTTTCTTT.

V is TRBV5-1 and J is TRBJ2-7; D is perhaps TRBD1 (6 bases). Germline V gene data show CDR1 as SGHRS and CDR2 as YFSETQ. The CDR3 spans 14 residues. Trimming pared 4 bases from V and 2 bases from J, leaving 13 bases between. Here the CDR3 DNA reads TGCGCCAGCAGCCCAACAGGGCAAACCTACGAGCAGTACTTC. This gives the protein CASSPTGQTYEQYF.

This chain links TRBV20-1 with TRBJ2-2; TRBD2 aligns across 8 bases. V gave up 6 bases and J gave up 5 bases; unmatched junction bases: 11. CDR1 is DFQATT and CDR2 is SNEGSKA in the germline V gene (reference sequence). The CDR3 is made up of 15 amino acids. The CDR3 spells CSANGGGVFTGELFF. DNA for the CDR3: TGCAGTGCCAACGGGGGGGGAGTTTTTACCGGGGAGCTGTTTTTT.